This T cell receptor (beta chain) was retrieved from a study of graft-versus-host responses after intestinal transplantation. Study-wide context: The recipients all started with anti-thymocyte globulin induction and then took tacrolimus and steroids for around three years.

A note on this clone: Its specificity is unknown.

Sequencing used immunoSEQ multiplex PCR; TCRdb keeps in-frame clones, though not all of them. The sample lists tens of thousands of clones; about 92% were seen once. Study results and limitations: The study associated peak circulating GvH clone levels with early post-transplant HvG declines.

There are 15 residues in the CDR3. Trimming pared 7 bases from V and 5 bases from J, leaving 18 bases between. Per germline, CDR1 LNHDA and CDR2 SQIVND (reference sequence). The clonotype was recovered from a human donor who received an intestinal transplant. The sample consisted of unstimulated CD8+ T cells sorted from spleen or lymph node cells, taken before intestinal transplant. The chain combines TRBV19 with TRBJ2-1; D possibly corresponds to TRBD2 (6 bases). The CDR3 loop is CASTGRGTPHNEQFF. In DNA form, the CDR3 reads TGTGCCAGTACTGGTCGGGGGACCCCCCACAATGAGCAGTTCTTC.